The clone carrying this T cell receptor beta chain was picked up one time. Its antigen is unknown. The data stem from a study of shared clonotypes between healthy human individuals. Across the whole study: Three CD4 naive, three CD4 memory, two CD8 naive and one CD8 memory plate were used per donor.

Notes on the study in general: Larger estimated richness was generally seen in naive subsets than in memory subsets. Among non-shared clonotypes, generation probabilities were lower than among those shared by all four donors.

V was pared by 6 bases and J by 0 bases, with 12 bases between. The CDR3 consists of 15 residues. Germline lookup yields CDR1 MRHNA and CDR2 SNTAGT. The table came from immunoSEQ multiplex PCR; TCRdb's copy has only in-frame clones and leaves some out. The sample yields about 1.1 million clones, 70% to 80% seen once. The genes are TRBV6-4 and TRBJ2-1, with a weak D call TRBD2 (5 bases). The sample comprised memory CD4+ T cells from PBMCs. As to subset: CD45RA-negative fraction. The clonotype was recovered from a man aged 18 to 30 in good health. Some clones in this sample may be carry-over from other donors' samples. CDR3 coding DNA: TGTGCCAGCAGCCTAAGCGGCAACTCCTACAATGAGCAGTTCTTC. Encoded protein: CASSLSGNSYNEQFF.